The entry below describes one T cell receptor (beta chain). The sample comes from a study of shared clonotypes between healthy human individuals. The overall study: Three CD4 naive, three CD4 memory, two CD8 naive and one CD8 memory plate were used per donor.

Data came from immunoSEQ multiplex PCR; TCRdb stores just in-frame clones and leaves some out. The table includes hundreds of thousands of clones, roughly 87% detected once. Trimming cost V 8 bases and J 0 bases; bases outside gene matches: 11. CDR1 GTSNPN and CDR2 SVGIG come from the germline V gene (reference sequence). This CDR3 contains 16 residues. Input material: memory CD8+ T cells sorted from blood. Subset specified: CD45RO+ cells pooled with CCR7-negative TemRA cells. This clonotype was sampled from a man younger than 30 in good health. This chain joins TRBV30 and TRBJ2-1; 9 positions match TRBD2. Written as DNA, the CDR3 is TGTGCCAGGACATTAGCGGGGGAGAGCTCCTACAATGAGCAGTTCTTC. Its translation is CARTLAGESSYNEQFF.